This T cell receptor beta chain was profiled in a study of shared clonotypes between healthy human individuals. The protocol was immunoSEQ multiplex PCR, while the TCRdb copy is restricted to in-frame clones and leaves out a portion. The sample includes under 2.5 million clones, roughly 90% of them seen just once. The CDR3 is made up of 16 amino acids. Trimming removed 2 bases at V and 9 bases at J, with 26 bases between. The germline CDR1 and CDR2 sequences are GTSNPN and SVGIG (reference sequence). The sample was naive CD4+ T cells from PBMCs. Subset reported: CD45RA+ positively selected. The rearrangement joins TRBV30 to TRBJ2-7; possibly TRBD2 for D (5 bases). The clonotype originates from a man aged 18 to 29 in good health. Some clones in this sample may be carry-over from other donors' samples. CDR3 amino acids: CAWSTFSGGRSTVQYF. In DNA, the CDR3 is TGTGCCTGGAGTACCTTCAGCGGCGGTCGAAGTACCGTGCAGTACTTC. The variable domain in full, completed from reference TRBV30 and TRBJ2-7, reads SQTIHQWPATLVQPVGSPLSLECTVEGTSNPNLYWYRQAAGRGLQLLFYSVGIGQISSEVPQNLSASRPQDRQFILSSKKLLLSDSGFYLCAWSTFSGGRSTVQYFGPGTRLTVT.